The sequence of this T cell receptor beta chain was determined in a study of blood T cell repertoires in COVID-19. Background on the study: Acute and convalescent COVID-19 specimens originated in the United States, Italy and Spain.

Trimming cost V 0 bases and J 13 bases, with 20 bases left between them. This CDR3 comprises 15 residues. Per germline, CDR1 SGDLS and CDR2 YYNGEE. Per the authors' pipeline: Cell counts per sample came from amplifying reference gene primers. Some clones are missing from TCRdb's copy, which holds only in-frame ones; the method was immunoSEQ multiplex PCR. For V, J and clone size, that table is used; D and trimming come from the DNA. Counted here are fewer than 130,000 clones, around 83% occurring once; the ten biggest clones make up under 2.5%. The chain combines TRBV9 with TRBJ2-1, with D perhaps matching TRBD2 (7 bases). This TCR came from a human donor in a cohort sampled during active COVID-19. Material for sequencing was peripheral blood. CDR3 amino acids: CASSVAGGGSRGQFF. The CDR3 DNA reads as TGTGCCAGCAGCGTAGCGGGCGGCGGGAGCAGGGGACAGTTCTTC. Full variable domain (rest looked up from reference TRBV9 and TRBJ2-1): DSGVTQTPKHLITATGQRVTLRCSPRSGDLSVYWYQQSLDQGLQFLIQYYNGEERAKGNILERFSAQQFPDLHSELNLSSLELGDSALYFCASSVAGGGSRGQFFGPGTRLTVL.